The 26 T cell receptor beta chains below were found in one sample sequenced in a study of human T cells and chemical hapten exposure (dated by TCRdb to the early 2020s). Libraries came from RACE. The sequencer listed for this sample is NextSeq 500. TCRdb trimmed public reads at Q25 via fastp, called clones via MiXCR and kept in-frame beta chains. Rows matching on CDR3 protein sequence are summarized as one entry with the most common DNA and genes. The sample table shows more than 45,000 distinct CDR3 sequences, and over 10% are seen once. The top ten clonotypes cover 2% to 3% of the sample. The sample's time point, from its label and the paper: patch test 3, about 24 weeks after DPC sensitization. The sample's treatment or condition, from its label and the paper: therapeutic diphenylcyclopropenone sensitization with weekly scalp DPC. Source: whole blood, taken in connection with sensitization to the hapten diphenylcyclopropenone (DPC). These receptor sequences come from a man between 25 and 39 years old with alopecia areata. Some clones in this sample may be carry-over from other donors' samples.

This clonotype has ten or more counts. This sequence joins TRBV6-2 or TRBV6-3 and TRBJ2-4; TRBD1 agrees at 8 bases. V was clipped by 4 bases and J by 0 bases; unmatched bases: 5. The length of the CDR3 is 16 residues. CDR1 is MNHEY, CDR2 SVGEGT, per germline. The CDR3 DNA is TGTGCCAGCAGTTTACCGGGACAGGAAGCCAAAAACATTCAGTACTTC. This translates into CASSLPGQEAKNIQYF.

This clonotype was detected many times. The rearrangement links TRBV9 to TRBJ2-1, with D uncertain. This CDR3 is built from 11 residues. Trimming shortened V by 4 bases and J by 3 bases, and 2 bases separated the two germline ends. Germline V lookup: CDR1 SGDLS, CDR2 YYNGEE. This chain's CDR3 is CASSYYNEQFF. For the CDR3, the DNA is TGTGCCAGCAGCTACTACAATGAGCAGTTCTTC.

This chain links TRBV12-5 with TRBJ1-1, with 7 bases matching TRBD1. The CDR3 has 15 amino acids. The germline gives CDR1 LGHNT, CDR2 FRNRAP. The ends lost 1 base at V and 1 base at J; junction bases unmatched: 3. The CDR3: CASGLGQGKNTEAFF. The CDR3 DNA reads TGTGCTAGTGGTTTGGGACAGGGAAAGAACACTGAAGCTTTCTTT.

The table lists this clonotype with a few counts. J is TRBJ2-5 and V is TRBV30; 9 nucleotides match TRBD2. The CDR3 consists of 17 residues. Germline V lookup: CDR1 GTSNPN, CDR2 SVGIG (reference sequence). The J segment lost 1 base and the V segment lost 3 bases, leaving 12 bases of the junction unmatched. The DNA for the CDR3 is TGTGCCTGGAGGAGGGATAGCGGGGGAGTGTTCCAAGAGACCCAGTACTTC. It specifies CAWRRDSGGVFQETQYF.

This chain joins TRBV29-1 and TRBJ2-5, with D perhaps being TRBD1 or TRBD2 (6 bases each). The CDR3 has 14 residues. V was shortened by 3 bases and J by 3 bases, with 14 bases between the two germline ends. From germline, CDR1 is SQVTM and CDR2 ANQGSEA. DNA for the CDR3: TGCAGCGTTGATCGGGGGCGCAAGGAAGAGACCCAGTACTTC. It specifies CSVDRGRKEETQYF.

This clonotype appeared a single time. The rearrangement uses TRBV10-3 and TRBJ2-3, with 9 positions matching TRBD1. V was clipped by 10 bases and J by 6 bases; unmatched bases: 14. Germline CDR1 reads ENHRY; CDR2 reads SYGVKD. The length of the CDR3 is 15 residues. The CDR3 DNA reads as TGTGCCACCCAAACCGGGACAGGGCCCTTCGATACGCAGTATTTT. Residues: CATQTGTGPFDTQYF.

This clonotype was recorded once. The V gene is TRBV30, the J gene TRBJ2-7; D might be TRBD1 (6 bases). Germline V lookup: CDR1 GTSNPN, CDR2 SVGIG (reference sequence). The V and J ends lost 8 bases and 4 bases respectively, with 21 bases between them. The CDR3 consists of 14 residues. CDR3 in amino acids: CATLWGQNPYEQYF. The DNA for the CDR3 is TGTGCCACCCTTTGGGGGCAGAACCCGTACGAGCAGTACTTC.

The chain recombines TRBV20-1 with TRBJ1-1, with a weak D call TRBD1 (6 bases). Trimming took off 6 bases at V and 5 bases at J, with 13 bases between the two ends. The CDR3 spans 12 residues. Per germline, CDR1 DFQATT and CDR2 SNEGSKA (reference sequence). The CDR3 spells CSAEQGGTEAFF. CDR3 bases: TGCAGTGCGGAACAGGGAGGGACTGAAGCTTTCTTT.

Only a few counts were recorded for this clonotype. V gene TRBV28 combines with J gene TRBJ1-2; a possible D gene is TRBD1 (6 bases). This CDR3 spans 14 amino acids. V was pared by 4 bases and J by 7 bases, with 16 bases between. CDR1 and CDR2 (germline): MDHEN, SYDVKM. CDR3 region: CASSSRGAYVGYTF. The DNA of the CDR3 is TGTGCCAGCAGTTCCCGGGGGGCTTACGTTGGCTACACCTTC.

This clonotype appeared many times. The V and J genes are TRBV4-3 and TRBJ2-7; 10 bases align to TRBD1. CDR1 is LGHNA and CDR2 is YSLEER in the germline V gene. Trimming at V came to 3 bases and at J to 5 bases, leaving 10 bases not matched to a gene. CDR3 length: 16 amino acids. CDR3 in DNA: TGCGCCAGCAGCCAGGGGGCCGGGACAGGGGTCAACGAGCAGTACTTC. Translation: CASSQGAGTGVNEQYF.

This clonotype was seen a few times. The CDR3 region has the DNA TGTGCCAGCAGCCCACAGGAGAATTCACCCCTCCACTTT. Its translation is CASSPQENSPLHF. The chain joins TRBV7-6 to TRBJ1-6; D possibly corresponds to TRBD1 (5 bases). This CDR3 has 13 residues. The V end lost 5 bases, the J end lost 7 bases, and 9 bases lay between the germline ends. Germline V lookup: CDR1 SGHVS, CDR2 FNYEAQ.

This clonotype was detected only a few times. The chain joins TRBV5-1 to TRBJ2-1, with 10 positions matching TRBD1. The CDR3 runs to 18 residues. V was clipped by 4 bases and J by 6 bases; unmatched bases: 16. Germline V CDR1 and CDR2: SGHRS, YFSETQ. CDR3 bases: TGCGCCAGCAGCCGGAACCCCCCGGGGACAGGGGACACCAATGAGCAGTTCTTC. As protein: CASSRNPPGTGDTNEQFF.

This clonotype was observed at least ten times. The rearrangement links TRBV20-1 to TRBJ2-1, with TRBD2 identical over 12 bases. Trimming took 0 bases from V and 6 from J; bases not matched to a gene: 3. Germline assignment: CDR1 DFQATT and CDR2 SNEGSKA (reference sequence). The CDR3 has 15 residues. CDR3 sequence reads: CSARDTSGGPNEQFF. CDR3 bases: TGCAGTGCTAGAGACACTAGCGGGGGGCCCAATGAGCAGTTCTTC.

The chain joins TRBV28 to TRBJ2-1; D is uncertain. Trimming took off 6 bases at V and 9 bases at J, with 15 bases between the two ends. The CDR3 covers 13 residues. Germline CDR1 and CDR2: MDHEN and SYDVKM. The DNA of the CDR3 is TGTGCCAGCAGCCGAGGCCCTTGGGGTGAGCAGTTCTTC. Its translation: CASSRGPWGEQFF.

The genes are TRBV2 and TRBJ2-5; maybe TRBD1 (6 bases). From germline, CDR1 is SNHLY and CDR2 FYNNEI. CDR3 length: 12 amino acids. V lost 8 bases, J lost 1 base, and 8 bases lay in between. The CDR3 is CASGGFQETQYF. Written as DNA, the CDR3 is TGTGCCAGCGGGGGCTTCCAAGAGACCCAGTACTTC.

Many counts were recorded for this clonotype. This chain uses TRBV6-1 with TRBJ2-5; tentatively, D is TRBD2 (6 bases). This CDR3 spans 12 amino acids. Germline V gene lookup returns CDR1 MNHNS and CDR2 SASEGT. The V end was cut by 11 bases, the J end by 5 bases, with 15 bases between. The CDR3 coding sequence is TGTGCCGCCTGGGACTTCGTGGAGACCCAGTACTTC. Its translation is CAAWDFVETQYF.

This clonotype was picked up many times. The V gene is TRBV6-5, the J gene TRBJ2-1, with a tentative D call TRBD2 (6 bases). The CDR3 is 12 residues long. Germline V gives CDR1 MNHEY, CDR2 SVGAGI. The V end was cut by 2 bases, the J end by 8 bases, with 7 bases between. CDR3 in amino acids: CASSYGGDEQFF. The CDR3 DNA is TGTGCCAGCAGTTACGGAGGGGATGAGCAGTTCTTC.

This clonotype was seen at least ten times. The rearrangement links TRBV4-2 to TRBJ2-3; 14 nucleotides align to TRBD2. CDR3 length equals 16 residues. Germline V lookup: CDR1 LGHNA, CDR2 YNFKEQ. Germline trimming cut 3 bases from V and 4 bases from J; bases unmatched to any gene: 3. Here the CDR3 reads CASSQETSGGADTQYF. CDR3 in DNA: TGTGCCAGCAGCCAGGAGACTAGCGGGGGGGCAGATACGCAGTATTTT.

With respect to this clonotype: A clone one base away is much larger, so this may be a read error. The V gene is TRBV29-1, the J gene TRBJ2-3, with D possibly matching TRBD2 (5 bases). The germline gives CDR1 SQVTM, CDR2 ANQGSEA. The CDR3 covers 13 residues. CDR3 sequence reads: CSVKGLAADTRYF. CDR3 DNA sequence: TGCAGCGTCAAAGGGCTAGCCGCAGATACGCGGTATTTT.

This clonotype was seen at least ten times. The chain recombines TRBV29-1 with TRBJ2-3, with unresolved D. The CDR3 is 11 residues long. V was trimmed by 4 bases and J by 0 bases, leaving 2 bases between them. The germline CDR1 and CDR2 sequences are SQVTM and ANQGSEA. In nucleotides, the CDR3 is TGCAGCGTTGCAAGCACAGATACGCAGTATTTT. Residues: CSVASTDTQYF.

This clonotype was counted only a few times. The V and J genes are TRBV9 and TRBJ2-7; a possible D gene is TRBD2 (5 bases). CDR3 length equals 13 residues. The V end lost 3 bases, the J end lost 5 bases, and 12 bases lay between the germline ends. Germline V gene sequence: CDR1 SGDLS, CDR2 YYNGEE. CDR3 nucleotide sequence: TGTGCCAGCAGCGGGCGGACTCCCCACGAGCAGTACTTC. It encodes CASSGRTPHEQYF.

This clonotype was recorded many times. CDR3 coding DNA: TGTGCCAGCAGTTTAGCGTCCCGGAACACTGAAGCTTTCTTT. This gives the protein CASSLASRNTEAFF. V gene TRBV12-3 or TRBV12-4 combines with J gene TRBJ1-1; D not resolved. This CDR3 spans 14 amino acids. V shed 0 bases and J shed 1 base, with 6 bases lying between them.

This clonotype was detected ten times or more. The rearrangement joins TRBV6-5 to TRBJ2-1; 7 nucleotides agree with TRBD2. This CDR3 has 16 residues. Germline CDR1 reads MNHEY; CDR2 reads SVGAGI. Unmatched junction bases numbered 2, after V lost 0 bases and J lost 0 bases. DNA for the CDR3: TGTGCCAGCAGTTACTCGCGGGGGAGCTCCTACAATGAGCAGTTCTTC. It yields the protein CASSYSRGSSYNEQFF.

This clonotype was counted a few times. The genes are TRBV6-5 and TRBJ1-5; tentatively, D is TRBD1 (5 bases). The CDR3 spans 14 residues. Between the trimmed V and J ends, which lost 6 bases and 6 bases, there was a span of 15 bases. Germline-derived CDR1 and CDR2 are MNHEY and SVGAGI. The CDR3 sequence is CASRPGTAAQPQHF. The CDR3 DNA follows: TGTGCCAGCAGACCCGGGACGGCAGCTCAGCCCCAGCATTTT.

The rearrangement links TRBV3-1 to TRBJ2-2; 8 nucleotides match TRBD2. V shed 0 bases and J 3 bases; nucleotides not matched to a gene: 6. The germline gives CDR1 LGHDT, CDR2 YNNKEL (reference sequence). The CDR3 covers 17 residues. CDR3: CASSQEGSGAYTGELFF. CDR3 sequence (DNA): TGTGCCAGCAGCCAAGAAGGTAGCGGGGCTTACACCGGGGAGCTGTTTTTT.

This clonotype has only a few counts. The chain recombines TRBV5-1 with TRBJ2-7, with TRBD2 identical over 7 bases. CDR1 and CDR2 (germline): SGHRS, YFSETQ. Trimming removed 3 bases from V and 0 bases from J; junction bases left unmatched: 3. This CDR3 is 14 amino acids long. The CDR3 coding sequence is TGCGCCAGCAGCTCCGGGGGGAGCTCCTACGAGCAGTACTTC. Translating gives CASSSGGSSYEQYF.